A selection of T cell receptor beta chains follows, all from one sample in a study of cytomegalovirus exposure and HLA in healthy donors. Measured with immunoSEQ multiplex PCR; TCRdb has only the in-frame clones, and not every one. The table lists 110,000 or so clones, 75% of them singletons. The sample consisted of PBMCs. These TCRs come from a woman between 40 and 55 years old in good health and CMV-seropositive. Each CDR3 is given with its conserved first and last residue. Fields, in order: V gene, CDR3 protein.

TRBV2 CASSGASGRTHNEQFF
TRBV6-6 CASSPVNEQYF
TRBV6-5 CASSYQGQYNEQFF
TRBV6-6 CASSLGQHNSPLHF
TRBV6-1 CASNRDDYGYTF
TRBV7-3 CASSIDREETQYF
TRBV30 CAWTSGRAFDSFGEQYF
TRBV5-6 CASSLEEIGGYTF
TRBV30 CAWSVGTGPNF
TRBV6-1 CASIRDRHEKLFF
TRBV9 CASSVGTDYGYTF
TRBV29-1 CSVAPGASTDTQYF
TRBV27 CASRRLAGFTDTQYF
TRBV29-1 CSVESVGGGDEQFF
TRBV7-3 CASSIALNNEQFF
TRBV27 CASSGDRDTGELFF
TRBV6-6 CASRNSGGGHYEQYF
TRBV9 CASSVGSSPGHNEQFF
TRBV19 CASKRTGEAYEQYF
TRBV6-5 CASSPGWDSSYEQYF
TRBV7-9 CASTVGQAYEQYF
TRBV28 CASGLLNTEAFF
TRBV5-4 CASSLGSGQGVSGANVLTF
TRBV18 CASSPFSGANTGELFF
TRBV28 CASLYGGPPGDNQPQHF
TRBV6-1 CASGGGASYGYTF
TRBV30 CAWREGVNYGYTF
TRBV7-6 CASSLAQRSYEQYF
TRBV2 CASRGTGSTGANVLTF
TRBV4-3 CASRLAEENTGELFF
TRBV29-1 CSVWGGGLYGYTF
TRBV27 CASSLSGTENQPQHF
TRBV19 CASSIVGGGTEAFF
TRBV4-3 CASSQDAGLSTGELFF
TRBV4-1 CASSQDGGATYEQYF
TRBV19 CASSIGGGAETQYF
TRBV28 CASSPRGASNTGELFF
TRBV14 CASSRGGRGRSNEQYF
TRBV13 CASSLSLQALGQKETQYF
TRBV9 CASSAPGLARETQYF
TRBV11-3 CASSLGGSYEQYF
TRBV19 CASSILGLEETQYF
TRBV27 CASSLLGGRETQYF
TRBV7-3 CASSPDSYTDTQYF
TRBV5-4 CASSPSDTVNTEAFF
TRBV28 CASSRSGAGYEQYF
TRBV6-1 CASSETQLARVNEQFF
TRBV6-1 CASSDWRYADTQYF
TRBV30 CAGRLGESGNTIYF
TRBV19 CATNQGGLNTEAFF
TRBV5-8 CASSFTQGSGNEQFF
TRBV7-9 CASSGGSSYEQYF
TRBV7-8 CASSSRLAGGYSSYNEQFF
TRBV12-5 CASGLTRGAIYGYTF
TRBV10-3 CAISRGGDTEAFF
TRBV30 CAWKAGGPMLNYGYTF
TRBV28 CARRGASGTSGRYEQYF
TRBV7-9 CASSKRRLVIVWNEQFF
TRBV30 CAWSVDSGLPQETQYF
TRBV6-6 CASTPDYGYTF